This is a list of T cell receptor beta chains from one sample in a study of shared clonotypes between healthy human individuals. Sequenced by immunoSEQ multiplex PCR; TCRdb stores in-frame clones only, minus some. The table has over a million clones, 95% to 99% seen once; the top ten hold about 0.45%. Sequencing used naive CD4+ T cells sorted from blood. The source is a man under 40 in good health. Each CDR3 is given with its conserved first and last residue. Each record gives: V gene, clone size, J gene, D gene, CDR3 DNA, CDR3 protein. A D gene is named only where the DNA matches it firmly. Some rows mark clone size as missing; the rest say once, few, many or name a class of expanded clone.

>TRBV7-3|.|TRBJ2-1|TRBD2
TGTGCCAGCAGCTTAATCGTCGCCGGGACTAGCGGATACAATGAGCAGTTCTTC
CASSLIVAGTSGYNEQFF
>TRBV29-1|.|TRBJ2-7|TRBD2
TGCAGCGCCACCACCAAAACTAGCGGGGTTACCTACGAGCAGTACTTC
CSATTKTSGVTYEQYF
>TRBV5-1|.|TRBJ2-2|TRBD2
TGCGCCAGCAGCTTACTTACTAGCGACACCGGGGAGCTGTTTTTT
CASSLLTSDTGELFF
>TRBV5-1|.|TRBJ1-2|TRBD1
TGCGCCAGCAGCTTGAGCCCACCCCGGGACAGAGATTATATCTATGGCTACACCTTC
CASSLSPPRDRDYIYGYTF
>TRBV28|.|TRBJ1-6|TRBD1
TGTGCCAGCAGTTTTGGCGACAGGGGAAATTCACCCCTCCACTTT
CASSFGDRGNSPLHF
>TRBV2|.|TRBJ1-5|TRBD1
TGTGCCAGCACAGACGACAGGGGACGATGGCAGCCCCAGCATTTT
CASTDDRGRWQPQHF
>TRBV9|once|TRBJ1-4|.
TGTGCCAGCAGCACGGGGGGTAGGGCTGCTGAAAAACTGTTTTTT
CASSTGGRAAEKLFF
>TRBV28|once|TRBJ1-5|TRBD1
TGTGCCAGCAGTCCCCCTCAGGGGGGGGCAAGTCAGCCCCAGCATTTT
CASSPPQGGASQPQHF
>TRBV4-1|.|TRBJ2-5|.
TGCGCCAGCAGCCAAGGACTGGCACGGGGACAAGAGACCCAGTACTTC
CASSQGLARGQETQYF
>TRBV5-8|.|TRBJ2-1|TRBD2
TGTGCCAGCAGCACCGGGACTAGCAACTACAATGAGCAGTTCTTC
CASSTGTSNYNEQFF
>TRBV5-5|.|TRBJ2-7|TRBD1
TGTGCCAGCAGCCGACCGGGACAGGGGAAACCGAAACGCTACGAGCAGTACTTC
CASSRPGQGKPKRYEQYF
>TRBV29-1|.|TRBJ2-7|.
TGCAGCGTTGGAGGGACCAGGGAGTCGTCCTACGAGCAGTACTTC
CSVGGTRESSYEQYF
>TRBV4-3|.|TRBJ1-1|TRBD1
TGCGCCAGCAGCCAAACCACAGGGGGCACTGAAGCTTTCTTT
CASSQTTGGTEAFF
>TRBV5-1|.|TRBJ2-1|TRBD2
TGCGCCAGCAGCCGCGGACTAGCGGCCTACAATGAGCAGTTCTTC
CASSRGLAAYNEQFF
>TRBV7-2|.|TRBJ1-6|.
TGTGCCAGCAGCTTAGCGATTTCGGGGCTCGGCTCACCCCTCCACTTT
CASSLAISGLGSPLHF
>TRBV4-3|.|TRBJ1-2|.
TGCGCCAGCAGCCAAGATGGCAGGGTGAACTATGGCTACACCTTC
CASSQDGRVNYGYTF
>TRBV9|.|TRBJ1-1|.
TGTGCCAGCAGCGTAGCCCCACAGGGTCAAGGGGGAAACACTGAAGCTTTCTTT
CASSVAPQGQGGNTEAFF
>TRBV2|.|TRBJ1-1|TRBD1
TGTGCCAGCCTAGGGGCAGGGGGCATGAACACTGAAGCTTTCTTT
CASLGAGGMNTEAFF
>TRBV4-3|.|TRBJ2-2|TRBD1
TGCGCCAGCAGCCAGATACTAGGGACAGGGGGAGACGGGGAGCTGTTTTTT
CASSQILGTGGDGELFF
>TRBV21-1|.|TRBJ2-7|.
TGTGCCAGCAGCAAATCACGAACCCCCTACCAAGCAGCACGAGCAGCGGGAGCCTACGAGCAGTACTTC
CASSKSRTPYQAARAAGAYEQYF
>TRBV6-7|few|TRBJ2-7|TRBD1
TGTGCCAGCAGTTACGCTAGACAGGGGGCGAGGGAGCAGTACTTC
CASSYARQGAREQYF
>TRBV7-2|.|TRBJ2-7|TRBD2
TGTGCCAGCAGCTTAGTCCCTAGCGGGAGGGCTGCCGAGCAGTACTTC
CASSLVPSGRAAEQYF
>TRBV27|.|TRBJ2-7|.
TGTGCCAGCAGATCTCTGGGAGAGTCCTACGAGCAGTACTTC
CASRSLGESYEQYF
>TRBV6-6|.|TRBJ2-3|TRBD2
TGTGCCAGCGCAGGACCGGGACTAGCATCAGATACGCAGTATTTT
CASAGPGLASDTQYF
>TRBV5-4|.|TRBJ1-1|.
TGTGCCAGCAGCTTGGGGACCTGGAACACTGAAGCTTTCTTT
CASSLGTWNTEAFF
>TRBV5-1|.|TRBJ2-7|.
TGCGCCAGCAGCCAGGGATCGCTATACGAGCAGTACTTC
CASSQGSLYEQYF
>TRBV11-2|.|TRBJ2-7|TRBD2
TGTGCCAGCAGCTCTAGCGGGAACTCCTACGAGCAGTACTTC
CASSSSGNSYEQYF
>TRBV5-6|.|TRBJ1-1|.
TGTGCCAGCAGCTTGACTTTATTGAACACTGAAGCTTTCTTT
CASSLTLLNTEAFF
>TRBV6-1|.|TRBJ2-7|.
TGTGCCAGCAGTGAAGGGGGCTATGACTACGAGCAGTACTTC
CASSEGGYDYEQYF
>TRBV2|.|TRBJ2-1|TRBD2
TGTGCCAGCGGGGGGGAAGCGGGAAGTTCCCTCAATGAGCAGTTCTTC
CASGGEAGSSLNEQFF
>TRBV5-1|.|TRBJ1-2|TRBD1
TGCGCCAGCAGCTTGGGACAGGGGGTCTATGGCTACACCTTC
CASSLGQGVYGYTF
>TRBV29-1|.|TRBJ2-3|.
TGCAGCGTTGAGGAGAGGGTTCGGACAGATACGCAGTATTTT
CSVEERVRTDTQYF
>TRBV20-1|.|TRBJ1-2|.
TGCAGTGGAGGGGGCTATGGCTACACCTTC
CSGGGYGYTF
>TRBV28|.|TRBJ1-2|TRBD1
TGTGCCAGCAGTTTACGGGGACAGGAGCCCTATGGCTACACCTTC
CASSLRGQEPYGYTF
>TRBV7-9|.|TRBJ1-5|.
TGTGCCAGCAGCTTAGGGCAGGGAGTTGGCAATCAGCCCCAGCATTTT
CASSLGQGVGNQPQHF
>TRBV27|.|TRBJ1-2|TRBD1
TGTGCCAGCAGTAAGGGACCGGGACAGGGCGACTATGGCTACACCTTC
CASSKGPGQGDYGYTF
>TRBV6-1|.|TRBJ2-1|.
TGTGCCAGCAGTGAAAGGGGGGACATTGAGCAGTTCTTC
CASSERGDIEQFF
>TRBV2|.|TRBJ2-1|.
TGTGCCAGCAAAGAAGTCCGGGGTCCGAACTACAATGAGCAGTTCTTC
CASKEVRGPNYNEQFF
>TRBV7-9|.|TRBJ2-5|.
TGTGCCAGCAGCCGTCGGGTTAGCGGCACACAAGAGACCCAGTACTTC
CASSRRVSGTQETQYF
>TRBV28|once|TRBJ2-1|.
TGTGCCAGCAGACCGGCTGGGGGGTCCGGCAATGAGCAGTTCTTC
CASRPAGGSGNEQFF
>TRBV11-2|.|TRBJ2-7|TRBD2
TGTGCCAGCAGCCCGGGGACTAGCGGGGGTAGCTCCTACGAGCAGTACTTC
CASSPGTSGGSSYEQYF
>TRBV30|.|TRBJ2-3|.
TGTGCCTGGAGCGGGGCACATTCAGATACGCAGTATTTT
CAWSGAHSDTQYF
>TRBV19|once|TRBJ2-7|TRBD1
TGTGCCAGTAGTCATGACAGGGTTCGGAACGAGCAGTACTTC
CASSHDRVRNEQYF
>TRBV5-1|once|TRBJ2-2|TRBD2
TGCGCCAGCAGCTTGGCGGTAGCGGGGACCGGGGAGCTGTTTTTT
CASSLAVAGTGELFF
>TRBV5-1|.|TRBJ2-5|TRBD1
TGCGCCAGCAGCCGAGGTCAGGGGGCAGGGGAGACCCAGTACTTC
CASSRGQGAGETQYF
>TRBV2|.|TRBJ2-5|TRBD2
TGTGCCAGCAGCCGACTAGCGGGGGCCCAAGAGACCCAGTACTTC
CASSRLAGAQETQYF
>TRBV10-3|.|TRBJ1-5|TRBD1
TGTGCCATCAGTGAGTCTGGATCCCGGGACAGGGGCTATCAGCCCCAGCATTTT
CAISESGSRDRGYQPQHF
>TRBV5-4|.|TRBJ2-7|.
TGTGCCAGCAGCACAGGTGGCCGGGGATCCTACGAGCAGTACTTC
CASSTGGRGSYEQYF